Listed below are T cell receptor beta chains from one sample, sequenced in a study of cytotoxic CD8 clonotypes in ibrutinib-treated CLL. Assay used: immunoSEQ multiplex PCR; TCRdb lists only in-frame clones, some missing. The top ten clones hold roughly 6.9% of a sample with roughly 40,000 clones, approximately 71% of them seen once. Sequencing was performed on PBMCs, taken at disease progression, from a patient treated with ibrutinib. These receptors originate from a human donor with chronic lymphocytic leukemia. Both conserved end residues are part of each CDR3. The D gene is left open where the match is weak. Part of the rows lack a size; the others show once, few, many or a class for expanded clones.

V gene	J gene	D gene	clone size	CDR3 protein	CDR3 DNA
TRBV10-1	TRBJ2-7	TRBD2	NA	CASMWREWKMNYEQYF	TGCGCCAGCATGTGGCGGGAGTGGAAAATGAACTACGAGCAGTACTTC
TRBV7-2	TRBJ2-7	TRBD2	few	CASSLRTSGSYEQYF	TGTGCCAGCAGCTTACGGACTAGCGGGAGCTACGAGCAGTACTTC
TRBV30	TRBJ1-6	TRBD1	NA	CAWSRTTGGLGNSPLHF	TGTGCCTGGAGCAGAACCACAGGGGGCTTGGGTAATTCACCCCTCCACTTT
TRBV11-2	TRBJ1-1	NA	few	CASSLIGSGNTEAFF	TGTGCCAGCAGCTTAATCGGGTCAGGGAACACTGAAGCTTTCTTT
TRBV11-2	TRBJ2-5	TRBD2	NA	CASSPWTSGNQETQYF	TGTGCCAGCAGCCCTTGGACTAGCGGGAACCAAGAGACCCAGTACTTC
TRBV11-3	TRBJ2-3	TRBD2	few	CASSFSGDDGTDTQYF	TGTGCCAGCAGCTTTAGCGGGGACGATGGCACAGATACGCAGTATTTT
TRBV6-6	TRBJ2-1	NA	NA	CASSTTVEGYNEQFF	TGTGCCAGCAGCACCACTGTAGAGGGATACAATGAGCAGTTCTTC
TRBV30	TRBJ1-1	NA	NA	CAWSVGPNTEAFF	TGTGCCTGGAGTGTGGGACCTAACACTGAAGCTTTCTTT
TRBV5-1	TRBJ2-1	TRBD2	NA	CASSLKLAGVDEQFF	TGCGCCAGCAGCTTGAAACTAGCGGGAGTGGATGAGCAGTTCTTC
TRBV9	TRBJ1-2	NA	NA	CASTKIRENPYGYTF	TGTGCCAGCACAAAGATCAGGGAAAATCCCTATGGCTACACCTTC
TRBV27	TRBJ2-7	TRBD2	NA	CASSFSGRRYEQYF	TGTGCCAGCAGTTTTAGCGGGAGGAGGTACGAGCAGTACTTC
TRBV30	TRBJ1-5	TRBD1	NA	CAWSVRLGDRADQPQHF	TGTGCCTGGAGTGTACGGCTAGGGGACAGGGCCGATCAGCCCCAGCATTTT
TRBV11-2	TRBJ2-5	NA	NA	CASSLGGYQETQYF	TGTGCCAGCAGCCTAGGGGGGTACCAAGAGACCCAGTACTTC
TRBV30	TRBJ1-1	TRBD1	few	CACDRGGVDTEAFF	TGTGCCTGTGACAGGGGTGGAGTGGACACTGAAGCTTTCTTT
TRBV11-2	TRBJ2-7	NA	NA	CASSLHREDEQYF	TGTGCCAGCAGCTTACACAGGGAGGACGAGCAGTACTTC
TRBV11-2	TRBJ2-7	TRBD2	once	CASSLGLAGNSYEQYF	TGTGCCAGCAGCTTAGGGCTAGCGGGAAACTCCTACGAGCAGTACTTC
TRBV30	TRBJ1-6	NA	NA	CAWRGVIDSPLHF	TGTGCCTGGAGGGGGGTTATCGATTCACCCCTCCACTTT
TRBV30	TRBJ1-2	NA	NA	CAWSVSGFHGYTF	TGTGCCTGGAGTGTTTCAGGCTTTCATGGCTACACCTTC
TRBV13	TRBJ2-2	NA	NA	CASSLSGELFF	TGTGCCAGCAGCTTATCCGGGGAGCTGTTTTTT
TRBV5-4	TRBJ2-3	NA	NA	CASSRPGPDTQYF	TGTGCCAGCAGCCGGCCGGGTCCAGATACGCAGTATTTT
TRBV18	TRBJ2-1	NA	NA	CASSPSDLEQFF	TGTGCCAGCTCACCATCCGACTTGGAGCAGTTCTTC
TRBV7-8	TRBJ1-5	TRBD1	NA	CASSFRGQGKGNQPQHF	TGTGCCAGCAGCTTTAGGGGACAGGGAAAGGGGAATCAGCCCCAGCATTTT
TRBV7-2	TRBJ2-7	NA	NA	CASSLLGGEQYF	TGTGCCAGCAGCCTCTTAGGTGGCGAGCAGTACTTC
TRBV19	TRBJ1-5	TRBD1	NA	CASSTWTGGSNQPQHF	TGTGCCAGTAGTACCTGGACAGGGGGAAGCAATCAGCCCCAGCATTTT
TRBV28	TRBJ1-5	NA	NA	CASSPSGDQPQHF	TGTGCCAGCAGTCCGTCAGGGGATCAGCCCCAGCATTTT
TRBV7-2	TRBJ1-1	NA	NA	CASSYRDPNTEAFF	TGTGCCAGCAGTTACAGGGACCCGAACACTGAAGCTTTCTTT
TRBV11-3	TRBJ2-2	TRBD2	few	CASSARLAGDTGELFF	TGTGCCAGCAGCGCCCGACTAGCGGGAGACACCGGGGAGCTGTTTTTT
TRBV4-2	TRBJ1-5	NA	NA	CASSQDPWTTYSNQPQHF	TGTGCCAGCAGCCAAGATCCATGGACAACATATAGCAATCAGCCCCAGCATTTT
TRBV4-3	TRBJ2-1	TRBD1	few	CASSPPGQNNEQFF	TGCGCCAGCAGCCCCCCGGGACAGAACAATGAGCAGTTCTTC
TRBV4-1	TRBJ2-5	NA	NA	CASSRTQGETQYF	TGCGCCAGCAGCCGAACTCAGGGGGAGACCCAGTACTTC
TRBV7-3	TRBJ2-3	NA	NA	CASSPLGDATDTQYF	TGTGCCAGCAGTCCATTGGGAGACGCCACAGATACGCAGTATTTT
TRBV30	TRBJ2-2	NA	NA	CAWSRLGLTGELFF	TGTGCCTGGAGTCGACTCGGACTCACCGGGGAGCTGTTTTTT
TRBV4-3	TRBJ2-2	TRBD1	NA	CASSQAGTGNTGELFF	TGCGCCAGCAGCCAAGCTGGGACAGGGAACACCGGGGAGCTGTTTTTT
TRBV2	TRBJ2-1	TRBD2	NA	CASRGLAGGWEQFF	TGTGCCAGCCGGGGACTAGCGGGAGGTTGGGAGCAGTTCTTC
TRBV30	TRBJ2-1	TRBD1	NA	CAWNKDRVNEQFF	TGTGCCTGGAACAAGGACAGGGTTAATGAGCAGTTCTTC
TRBV27	TRBJ2-7	TRBD2	NA	CASSLVAGTSYEQYF	TGTGCCAGCAGTCTTGTAGCGGGGACTTCCTACGAGCAGTACTTC
TRBV7-6	TRBJ2-3	TRBD1	NA	CASSLEGQLTDTQYF	TGTGCCAGCAGCTTAGAGGGACAGCTCACAGATACGCAGTATTTT
TRBV30	TRBJ1-5	NA	NA	CAWSTGRDQPQHF	TGTGCCTGGAGTACCGGTAGGGATCAGCCCCAGCATTTT
TRBV7-9	TRBJ1-1	TRBD1	NA	CASSLAFEGQGWNTEAFF	TGTGCCAGCAGCTTAGCGTTTGAGGGACAGGGGTGGAACACTGAAGCTTTCTTT
TRBV6-1	TRBJ2-5	NA	NA	CASRQLPGTYETQYF	TGTGCCAGCAGGCAACTACCCGGGACCTATGAGACCCAGTACTTC
TRBV27	TRBJ1-1	TRBD1	NA	CASSSQPGQGEAFF	TGTGCCAGCAGTTCACAACCGGGACAGGGGGAAGCTTTCTTT
TRBV7-2	TRBJ1-5	TRBD1	NA	CASSSRQGWQPQHF	TGTGCCAGCAGCTCAAGACAGGGTTGGCAGCCCCAGCATTTT
TRBV5-1	TRBJ1-2	NA	NA	CASSLAGAEYGYTF	TGCGCCAGCAGCTTGGCCGGTGCAGAATATGGCTACACCTTC
TRBV5-1	TRBJ1-1	TRBD1	NA	CASSLVEGAQAAAFF	TGCGCCAGCAGCTTGGTGGAGGGGGCGCAGGCCGCCGCTTTCTTT
TRBV7-9	TRBJ2-7	TRBD2	NA	CASSLTSGAVSEQYF	TGTGCCAGCAGCTTAACCAGCGGGGCCGTCTCCGAGCAGTACTTC
TRBV7-2	TRBJ2-1	NA	NA	CASSLVSSYNEQFF	TGTGCCAGCAGCTTAGTGTCGTCATACAATGAGCAGTTCTTC
TRBV10-3	TRBJ1-4	NA	once	CAISEMTGENEKLFF	TGTGCCATCAGTGAGATGACAGGCGAAAATGAAAAACTGTTTTTT
TRBV9	TRBJ2-7	TRBD2	NA	CASSVVGLAGGLLYEQYF	TGTGCCAGCAGCGTAGTAGGACTAGCGGGAGGCCTCCTATACGAGCAGTACTTC
TRBV10-3	TRBJ2-5	NA	NA	CAISARGGETQYF	TGTGCCATCAGTGCTAGGGGTGGGGAGACCCAGTACTTC
TRBV7-9	TRBJ1-3	NA	NA	CATGGRWSSGNTIYF	TGTGCCACCGGGGGTAGGTGGAGCTCTGGAAACACCATATATTTT
TRBV27	TRBJ1-1	NA	few	CASSHGRGRITEAFF	TGTGCCAGCAGTCACGGAAGGGGACGAATCACTGAAGCTTTCTTT
TRBV4-2	TRBJ2-2	NA	NA	CASSQDAYRKNTGELFF	TGTGCCAGCAGCCAAGATGCTTACAGAAAGAACACCGGGGAGCTGTTTTTT
TRBV12-5	TRBJ2-7	NA	NA	CASGFTSRESEQYF	TGTGCTAGTGGTTTCACCTCGCGGGAATCTGAGCAGTACTTC
TRBV9	TRBJ2-3	TRBD2	NA	CASSVDLAGGRDTQYF	TGTGCCAGCAGCGTAGATCTAGCGGGAGGAAGAGATACGCAGTATTTT
TRBV28	TRBJ1-2	NA	NA	CASSSNSYGYTF	TGTGCCAGCAGTTCGAATAGCTATGGCTACACCTTC
TRBV19	TRBJ2-1	TRBD1	many	CASKTGGEWNEQFF	TGTGCCAGCAAGACAGGGGGCGAATGGAATGAGCAGTTCTTC
TRBV18	TRBJ2-2	TRBD1	few	CASSRDRGTPNTGELFF	TGTGCCAGCTCACGTGACAGGGGAACACCGAACACCGGGGAGCTGTTTTTT
TRBV11-2	TRBJ2-7	NA	NA	CASSQGQPYEQYF	TGTGCCAGCAGCCAAGGACAACCCTACGAGCAGTACTTC
TRBV27	TRBJ2-2	TRBD1	few	CATWGGTGVPGELFF	TGTGCCACCTGGGGAGGGACAGGGGTCCCCGGGGAGCTGTTTTTT
TRBV4-1	TRBJ2-1	NA	NA	CASSQGQRNNNEQFF	TGCGCCAGCAGCCAAGGACAAAGGAACAACAATGAGCAGTTCTTC